The present TCR beta chain was sequenced within a study of T cell repertoires in cytomegalovirus infection. General study results and limits: The study found HLA-C-restricted CMV-specific TCR beta clonotypes dominating the ex vivo response.

The trim removed 3 bases at V and 4 bases at J, leaving 4 bases unmatched. The CDR3 loop spans 14 amino acids. Germline assignment: CDR1 LNHDA and CDR2 SQIVND (reference sequence). Comment on this clonotype: Its antigen is as yet unknown.

TCRdb called the reads again in MiXCR, with one record for every CDR3 protein. In the table there are about 740,000 distinct CDR3 sequences, 35% of which are singletons. The source of this sequence is a human donor in good health (CMV status not recorded). Some clones in this sample may be carry-over from other donors' samples. Sequencing was done on a sample of PBMCs. This chain uses TRBV19 with TRBJ1-1; 8 positions agree with TRBD1. CDR3 region: CASSMQGAGTEAFF. For the CDR3, the DNA is TGTGCCAGTAGTATGCAGGGGGCAGGCACTGAAGCTTTCTTT.